The following is a T cell receptor (beta chain) sequence with its context. Source study methods: Amplifying reference gene primers gave estimates of nucleated cell counts. TCRdb's copy holds only in-frame clones and misses some; the assay was immunoSEQ multiplex PCR. V and J calls and clone size are copied from that table; D and trimming were computed from the DNA. Counted here are about 200,000 clones, about 91% occurring once; the ten biggest clones make up approximately 1.2%. This entry comes from a study of blood T cell repertoires in COVID-19. V shed 3 bases, J shed 1 base, and the junction held 14 bases outside the gene matches. The germline V gene encodes CDR1 SEHNR and CDR2 FQNEAQ (reference sequence). This CDR3 is built from 18 residues.

This clonotype was sampled from a young man with acute or convalescent COVID-19. The rearrangement joins TRBV7-9 to TRBJ2-5; 7 bases agree with TRBD1. Specimen: peripheral blood. The CDR3: CASSFLNRGHRRQETQYF. The CDR3 nucleotides read TGTGCCAGCAGCTTCTTGAACAGGGGCCACCGCCGCCAAGAGACCCAGTACTTC. Full variable domain (outside the CDR3, taken from reference TRBV7-9 and TRBJ2-5): DTGVSQNPRHKITKRGQNVTFRCDPISEHNRLYWYRQTLGQGPEFLTYFQNEAQLEKSRLLSDRFSAERPKGSFSTLEIQRTEQGDSAMYLCASSFLNRGHRRQETQYFGPGTRLLVL.